This entry is about one T cell receptor beta chain. Unmatched junction bases numbered 4, after V lost 1 base and J lost 0 bases. Germline CDR1 and CDR2: SGDLS and YYNGEE. The CDR3 totals 15 residues. The data derive from a study of technical replicates of blood from several donors. Repertoires were generated with immunoSEQ multiplex PCR, while TCRdb's copy carries only in-frame clones and drops some. This table has approximately 59,000 clones, approximately 84% appearing once. The sample taken for sequencing was PBMCs. The chain joins TRBV9 to TRBJ2-7; 7 bases are a match to TRBD2. The receptor was derived from a human donor in good health. Some clones in this sample may be carry-over from other donors' samples. CDR3 in amino acids: CASSVSGGLSYEQYF. CDR3 sequence (DNA): TGTGCCAGCAGCGTATCGGGGGGACTCTCCTACGAGCAGTACTTC.